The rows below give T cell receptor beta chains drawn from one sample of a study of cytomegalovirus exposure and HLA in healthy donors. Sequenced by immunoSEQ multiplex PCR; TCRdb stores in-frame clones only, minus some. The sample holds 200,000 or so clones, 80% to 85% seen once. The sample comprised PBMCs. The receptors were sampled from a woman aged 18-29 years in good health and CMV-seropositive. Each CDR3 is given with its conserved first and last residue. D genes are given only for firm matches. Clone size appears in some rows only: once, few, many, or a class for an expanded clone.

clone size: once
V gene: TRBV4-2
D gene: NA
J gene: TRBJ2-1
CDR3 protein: CASSQESAPGNEQFF
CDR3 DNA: TGTGCCAGCAGCCAAGAATCGGCGCCGGGCAATGAGCAGTTCTTC

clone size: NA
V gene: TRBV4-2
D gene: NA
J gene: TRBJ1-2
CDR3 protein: CASSQDYTRRDGYTF
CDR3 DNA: TGTGCCAGCAGCCAAGATTACACACGGAGGGATGGCTACACCTTC

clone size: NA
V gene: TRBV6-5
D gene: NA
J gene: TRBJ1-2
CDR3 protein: CASSTGNDYGYTF
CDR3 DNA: TGTGCCAGCAGTACGGGGAACGACTATGGCTACACCTTC

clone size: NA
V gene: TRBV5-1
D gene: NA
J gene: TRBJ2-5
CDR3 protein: CASSLADRKETQYF
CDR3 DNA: TGCGCCAGCAGCCTAGCCGACAGGAAAGAGACCCAGTACTTC

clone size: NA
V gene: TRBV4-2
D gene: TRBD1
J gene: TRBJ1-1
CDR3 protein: CASSQLSIGTENTEAFF
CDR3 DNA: TGTGCCAGCAGCCAACTATCAATTGGGACAGAGAACACTGAAGCTTTCTTT

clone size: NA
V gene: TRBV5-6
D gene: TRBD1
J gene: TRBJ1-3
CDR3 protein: CASSLDVTGFGNTIYF
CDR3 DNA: TGTGCCAGCAGCTTGGACGTGACAGGGTTTGGAAACACCATATATTTT

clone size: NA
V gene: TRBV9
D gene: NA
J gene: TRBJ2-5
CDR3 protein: CASSVVGGALNF
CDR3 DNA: TGTGCCAGCAGCGTAGTAGGCGGGGCCCTCAACTTC

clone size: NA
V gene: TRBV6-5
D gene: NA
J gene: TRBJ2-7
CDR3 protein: CASSYLGGRHDEQYF
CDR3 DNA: TGTGCCAGCAGTTATTTAGGGGGAAGACACGACGAGCAGTACTTC

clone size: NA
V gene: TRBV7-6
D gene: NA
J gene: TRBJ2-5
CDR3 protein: CASSARGGIGSLYF
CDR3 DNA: TGTGCCAGCAGCGCCAGGGGAGGGATCGGGAGCCTGTACTTC

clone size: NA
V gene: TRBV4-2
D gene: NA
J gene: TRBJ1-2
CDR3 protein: CASSQVDSTNYGYTF
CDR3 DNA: TGTGCCAGCAGCCAAGTGGACAGTACTAACTATGGCTACACCTTC

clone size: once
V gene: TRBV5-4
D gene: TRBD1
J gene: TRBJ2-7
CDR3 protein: CASSRRDRGLEQYF
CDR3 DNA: TGTGCCAGCAGCCGCCGGGACAGGGGGCTCGAGCAGTACTTC

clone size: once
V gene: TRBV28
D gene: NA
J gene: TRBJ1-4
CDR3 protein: CASSPPGGAGEKLFF
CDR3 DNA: TGTGCCAGCAGTCCCCCGGGGGGGGCCGGGGAAAAACTGTTTTTT

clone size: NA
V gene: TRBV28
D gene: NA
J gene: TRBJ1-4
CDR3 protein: CASSLMGWGVGMEKLFF
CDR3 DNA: TGTGCCAGCAGTTTAATGGGATGGGGGGTCGGAATGGAAAAACTGTTTTTT

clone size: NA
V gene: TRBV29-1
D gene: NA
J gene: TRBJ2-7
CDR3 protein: CSVESGVISYEQYF
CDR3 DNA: TGCAGCGTTGAATCAGGGGTAATCTCCTACGAGCAGTACTTC

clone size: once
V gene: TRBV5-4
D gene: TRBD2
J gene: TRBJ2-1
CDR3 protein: CASSSTSGGAREQFF
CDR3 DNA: TGTGCCAGCAGCTCCACTAGCGGGGGGGCCCGTGAGCAGTTCTTC

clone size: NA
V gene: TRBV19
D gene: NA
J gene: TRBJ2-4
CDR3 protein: CASSIVQGPLNIQYF
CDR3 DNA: TGTGCCAGTAGTATAGTTCAGGGTCCCTTAAACATTCAGTACTTC

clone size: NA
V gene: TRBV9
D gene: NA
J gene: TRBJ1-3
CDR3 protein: CASSGWGRSSGNTIYF
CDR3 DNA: TGTGCCAGCAGCGGATGGGGGAGGTCGTCTGGAAACACCATATATTTT

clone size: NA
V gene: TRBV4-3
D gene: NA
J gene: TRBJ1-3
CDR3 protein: CASSRAQTGSGNTIYF
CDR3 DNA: TGCGCCAGCAGCCGAGCCCAGACAGGCTCTGGAAACACCATATATTTT

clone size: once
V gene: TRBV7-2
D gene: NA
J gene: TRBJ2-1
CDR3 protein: CASSPLAGNHNEQFF
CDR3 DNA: TGTGCCAGCAGCCCACTAGCCGGGAATCACAATGAGCAGTTCTTC

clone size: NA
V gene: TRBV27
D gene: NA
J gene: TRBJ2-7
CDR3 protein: CASSLSGVEQYF
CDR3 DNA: TGTGCCAGCAGTTTATCAGGGGTCGAGCAGTACTTC

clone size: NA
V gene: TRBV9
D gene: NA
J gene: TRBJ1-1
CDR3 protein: CASSVGRGGNTEAFF
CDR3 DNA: TGTGCCAGCAGCGTAGGTCGGGGAGGGAACACTGAAGCTTTCTTT

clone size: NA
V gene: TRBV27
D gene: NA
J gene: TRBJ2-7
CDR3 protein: CASRPFGSYEQYF
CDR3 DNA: TGTGCCAGCCGACCGTTCGGGTCCTACGAGCAGTACTTC

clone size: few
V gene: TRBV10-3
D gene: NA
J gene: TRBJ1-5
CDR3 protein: CAISESLLINSNQPQHF
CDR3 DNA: TGTGCCATCAGTGAGTCCTTGTTAATAAATAGCAATCAGCCCCAGCATTTT

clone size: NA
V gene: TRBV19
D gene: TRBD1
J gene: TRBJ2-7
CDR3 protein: CASNPTGGDEQYF
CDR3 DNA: TGTGCCAGTAACCCGACAGGGGGTGACGAGCAGTACTTC

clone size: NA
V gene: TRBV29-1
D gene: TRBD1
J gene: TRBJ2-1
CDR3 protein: CSVQGSSYNEQFF
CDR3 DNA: TGCAGCGTACAGGGGTCCTCCTACAATGAGCAGTTCTTC

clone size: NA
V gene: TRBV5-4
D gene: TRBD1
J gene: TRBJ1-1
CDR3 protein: CASSVTGGGTEAFF
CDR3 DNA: TGTGCCAGCAGCGTCACAGGGGGCGGCACTGAAGCTTTCTTT

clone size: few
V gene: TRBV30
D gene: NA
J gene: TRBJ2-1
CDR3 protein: CALRQVVNEQFF
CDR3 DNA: TGTGCCTTACGACAGGTAGTAAATGAGCAGTTCTTC

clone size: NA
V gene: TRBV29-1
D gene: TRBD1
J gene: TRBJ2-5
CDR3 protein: CSAHKGQVQETQYF
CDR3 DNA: TGCAGCGCTCACAAGGGACAGGTCCAAGAGACCCAGTACTTC

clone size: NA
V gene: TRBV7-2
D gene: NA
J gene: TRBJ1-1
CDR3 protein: CASSFMSTEAFF
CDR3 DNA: TGTGCCAGCAGTTTTATGTCCACTGAAGCTTTCTTT

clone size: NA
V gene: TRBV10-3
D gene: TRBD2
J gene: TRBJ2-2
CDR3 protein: CAISESGGTENTGELFF
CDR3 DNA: TGTGCCATCAGTGAGTCGGGGGGGACCGAGAACACCGGGGAGCTGTTTTTT

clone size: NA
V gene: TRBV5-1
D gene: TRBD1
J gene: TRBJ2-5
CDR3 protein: CASSSGQGRETQYF
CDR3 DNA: TGCGCCAGCAGCTCGGGACAGGGAAGAGAGACCCAGTACTTC

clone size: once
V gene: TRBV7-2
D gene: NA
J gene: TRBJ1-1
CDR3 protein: CASSLAGRSEAFF
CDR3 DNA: TGTGCCAGCAGCTTAGCGGGGAGGAGTGAAGCTTTCTTT

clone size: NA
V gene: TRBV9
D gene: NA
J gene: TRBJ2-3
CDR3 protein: CASSVRPRGPRTDTQYF
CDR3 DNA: TGTGCCAGCAGCGTCCGTCCGCGGGGTCCTCGCACAGATACGCAGTATTTT

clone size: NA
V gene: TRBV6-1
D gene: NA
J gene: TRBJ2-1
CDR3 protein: CASSEGGIGYNEQFF
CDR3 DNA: TGTGCCAGCAGTGAGGGGGGAATTGGCTACAATGAGCAGTTCTTC

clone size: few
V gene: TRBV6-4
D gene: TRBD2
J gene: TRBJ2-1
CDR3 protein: CASSTSGEYNEQFF
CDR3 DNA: TGTGCCAGCAGTACTAGCGGGGAATACAATGAGCAGTTCTTC

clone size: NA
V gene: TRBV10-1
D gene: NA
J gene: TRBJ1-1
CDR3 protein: CASSDTGPNTEAFF
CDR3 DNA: TGCGCCAGCAGTGATACAGGCCCGAACACTGAAGCTTTCTTT

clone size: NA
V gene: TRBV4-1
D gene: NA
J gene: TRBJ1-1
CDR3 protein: CASSPPAGVEAFF
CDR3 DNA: TGCGCCAGCAGCCCCCCGGCGGGGGTTGAAGCTTTCTTT

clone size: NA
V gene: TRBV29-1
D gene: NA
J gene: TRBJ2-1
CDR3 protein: CSTPQGLHNEQFF
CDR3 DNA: TGCAGCACCCCCCAGGGCCTTCACAATGAGCAGTTCTTC

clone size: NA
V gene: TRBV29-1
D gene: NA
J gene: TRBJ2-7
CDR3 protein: CSVERVQGYSYEQYF
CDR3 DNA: TGCAGCGTTGAAAGGGTTCAGGGATATTCCTACGAGCAGTACTTC

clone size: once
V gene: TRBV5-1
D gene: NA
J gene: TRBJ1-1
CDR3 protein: CASSLVQAMNTEAFF
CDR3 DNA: TGCGCCAGCAGCTTGGTCCAGGCAATGAACACTGAAGCTTTCTTT

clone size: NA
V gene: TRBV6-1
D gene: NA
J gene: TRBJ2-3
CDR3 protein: CASRGSLDTQYF
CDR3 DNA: TGTGCCAGCAGGGGTAGCCTAGATACGCAGTATTTT

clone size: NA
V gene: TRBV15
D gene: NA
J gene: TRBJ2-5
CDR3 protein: CATSRGVLSGFYGTQYF
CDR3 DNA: TGTGCCACCAGCAGAGGGGTCCTTTCGGGGTTCTACGGGACCCAGTACTTC

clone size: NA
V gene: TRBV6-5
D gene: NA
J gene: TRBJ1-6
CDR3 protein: CASSRSGSYNSPLHF
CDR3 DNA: TGTGCCAGCAGCCGATCGGGTTCCTATAATTCACCCCTCCACTTT

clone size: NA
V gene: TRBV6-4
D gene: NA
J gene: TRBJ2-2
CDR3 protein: CASSVTWAGELFF
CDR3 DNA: TGTGCCAGCAGTGTTACTTGGGCGGGGGAGCTGTTTTTT

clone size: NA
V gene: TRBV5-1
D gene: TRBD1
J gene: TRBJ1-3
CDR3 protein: CASSLEGQGSSGNTIYF
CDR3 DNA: TGCGCCAGCAGCTTGGAGGGACAGGGGTCCTCTGGAAACACCATATATTTT

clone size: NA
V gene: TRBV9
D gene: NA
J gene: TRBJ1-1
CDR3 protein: CASSYHPPPGEGGFTEAFF
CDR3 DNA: TGTGCCAGCAGCTACCACCCCCCGCCGGGGGAGGGGGGATTCACTGAAGCTTTCTTT

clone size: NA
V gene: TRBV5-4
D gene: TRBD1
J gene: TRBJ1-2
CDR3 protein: CASSTGQGKYANYGYTF
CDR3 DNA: TGTGCCAGCAGCACGGGACAGGGCAAATACGCTAACTATGGCTACACCTTC